Described below is a single T cell receptor beta chain sequence and its context. These data belong to a study of blood T cell repertoires in COVID-19. Overall study context: Whether acute or convalescent, the COVID-19 samples came from the United States, Italy and Spain. The cDNA or gDNA used as material had been derived from T cells, B-cell-depleted T cells, or PBMCs.

The germline gives CDR1 SNHLY, CDR2 FYNNEI. Trimming at V came to 5 bases and at J to 4 bases, leaving 4 bases not matched to a gene. There are 15 residues in the CDR3. How the authors handled the data: Estimates of nucleated cell counts were drawn from the amplification of reference gene primers. Assay: immunoSEQ multiplex PCR; the TCRdb copy retains only in-frame clones and omits some. That table furnishes V, J and clone size, whereas the DNA furnished D and trimming. Counted here are 140,000 or so clones, around 82% occurring once; the ten biggest clones make up roughly 4.7%. Sequences were obtained from peripheral blood. This chain uses TRBV2 with TRBJ2-3; 12 bases fit TRBD1. The clonotype was recovered from a woman in her fifties or sixties with acute or convalescent COVID-19. The CDR3 sequence: CASSMGQGASDTQYF. The DNA of the CDR3 is TGTGCCAGCAGTATGGGACAGGGGGCTTCAGATACGCAGTATTTT.